What follows are 18 T cell receptor beta chains derived from one specimen sequenced in a study of T cells after yellow fever vaccination. Each CDR3 protein gets one entry after TCRdb re-called the 5' RACE reads with MiXCR. The sample lists 350,000 to 550,000 distinct CDR3 sequences; 18% were seen once. The material sequenced was PBMCs, taken before the yellow fever booster vaccination. The origin of the receptors is a young man who received the YFV17D yellow fever vaccine.

This clonotype was seen a handful of times. The rearrangement links TRBV7-9 to TRBJ2-3; TRBD2 agrees at 9 bases. Germline CDR1 reads SEHNR; CDR2 reads FQNEAQ (reference sequence). The junction had 11 bases not matched to a gene; V was cut back by 5 bases and J by 2 bases. The CDR3 runs to 17 residues. CDR3 nucleotides: TGTGCCAGCAGCACGAATAGGCTAGCGGGGTCCACAGATACGCAGTATTTT. The encoded protein is CASSTNRLAGSTDTQYF.

The chain is built from TRBV7-8 and TRBJ1-3, with D perhaps matching TRBD1 (5 bases). This CDR3 region has 15 residues. The V end lost 3 bases, the J end lost 0 bases, and 9 bases lay between the germline ends. The germline V gene has CDR1 SGHVS and CDR2 FQNEAQ. The CDR3 sequence: CASSFGQGSGNTIYF. CDR3 coding DNA: TGTGCCAGCAGCTTTGGGCAGGGCTCTGGAAACACCATATATTTT. The variable domain in full, with the rest retrieved from reference TRBV7-8 and TRBJ1-3, is GAGVSQSPRYKVAKRGQDVALRCDPISGHVSLFWYQQALGQGPEFLTYFQNEAQLDKSGLPSDRFFAERPEGSVSTLKIQRTQQEDSAVYLCASSFGQGSGNTIYFGEGSWLTVV.

This chain links TRBV14 with TRBJ2-7; D not certain. This CDR3 is built from 13 residues. Trimming removed 1 base from V and 5 bases from J, with 9 bases in between. Germline values: CDR1 SGHDN, CDR2 FVKESK. Here the CDR3 reads CASSQAAKNEQYV. The DNA for the CDR3 is TGTGCCAGCAGCCAAGCGGCAAAGAACGAGCAGTACGTC.

The chain uses TRBV29-1 and TRBJ2-7; the D gene is possibly TRBD1 (5 bases). The CDR3 consists of 13 residues. Germline lookup yields CDR1 SQVTM and CDR2 ANQGSEA. V lost 4 bases and J 2 bases, leaving 12 bases between the germline ends. The CDR3 loop reads CSVVTGETYEQYF. CDR3 bases: TGCAGCGTTGTAACAGGTGAAACCTACGAGCAGTACTTC.

This clonotype was seen only a few times. The chain uses TRBV12-3 or TRBV12-4 and TRBJ2-3; D unclear. The CDR3 totals 14 residues. V was trimmed by 6 bases and J by 4 bases, leaving 14 bases between them. The CDR3 region has the DNA TGTGCCAGCAGCCCTGTGCGTCCTCCAGATACGCAGTATTTT. Translation gives CASSPVRPPDTQYF.

This clonotype was counted between two and nine times. This chain connects TRBV10-3 to TRBJ1-3; no firm D call. CDR1 is ENHRY and CDR2 is SYGVKD in the germline V gene. CDR3 length equals 11 residues. Trimming shortened V by 4 bases and J by 6 bases, and 4 bases separated the two germline ends. As DNA, the CDR3 is TGTGCCATCAGTGCGGTAAACACCATATATTTT. This sequence encodes CAISAVNTIYF.

This clonotype turned up a few times. V gene TRBV20-1 combines with J gene TRBJ1-6, with TRBD1 as a possible D gene (6 bases). The CDR3 length is 15 residues. V lost 1 base to trimming and J lost 8 bases, with 15 bases between them. The germline gives CDR1 DFQATT, CDR2 SNEGSKA (reference sequence). CDR3 sequence: CSARVVPRGDSPLHF. DNA for the CDR3: TGCAGTGCTAGAGTGGTCCCCAGGGGTGATTCACCCCTCCACTTT.

Only a few counts were recorded for this clonotype. The chain combines TRBV7-2 with TRBJ1-4; 7 nucleotides match TRBD1. The CDR3 is 14 amino acids. V shed 5 bases and J 10 bases; nucleotides not matched to a gene: 10. The V gene's germline CDR1 is SGHTA and CDR2 FQGNSA. The CDR3: CASSPRQGGGKLFF. The CDR3 DNA reads TGTGCCAGCAGCCCCAGACAGGGAGGGGGAAAACTGTTTTTT.

This chain links TRBV12-3 or TRBV12-4 with TRBJ1-4, with a weak D call TRBD1 (5 bases). The CDR3 has 13 residues. Trimming stripped 7 bases from V and 7 bases from J, with 13 bases between. This CDR3 reads CASNRDRGEKLFF. The CDR3 nucleotides read TGTGCCAGCAACCGGGACCGTGGTGAAAAACTGTTTTTT.

The genes are TRBV10-3 and TRBJ2-7; 7 bases map to TRBD1. This CDR3 is 15 amino acids long. The junction had 9 bases not matched to a gene; V was cut back by 5 bases and J by 2 bases. Germline V gene data show CDR1 as ENHRY and CDR2 as SYGVKD. The CDR3 here is CAISPGTETTYEQYV. Here the CDR3 DNA reads TGTGCCATCAGTCCCGGGACAGAAACTACCTACGAGCAGTACGTC.

V and J are TRBV7-2 and TRBJ2-3; no clear D. CDR1 SGHTA and CDR2 FQGNSA come from the germline V gene. CDR3 length: 15 residues. The V end was cut by 5 bases, the J end by 8 bases, with 20 bases between. The CDR3 DNA reads TGTGCCAGCAGCCCTACTTGGGTGAGTCCAGGTACGCAGTATTTT. Translating gives CASSPTWVSPGTQYF.

This chain connects TRBV6-1 to TRBJ2-3; 8 positions agree with TRBD1. Trimming removed 5 bases from V and 5 bases from J; junction bases left unmatched: 6. The CDR3 has 14 residues. Germline lookup yields CDR1 MNHNS and CDR2 SASEGT. The CDR3 reads CASSPGGAGDTQYF. Here the CDR3 DNA reads TGTGCCAGCAGTCCAGGGGGCGCGGGAGATACGCAGTATTTT.

The rearrangement links TRBV9 to TRBJ2-5; TRBD2 matches at 8 bases. Germline CDR1 is SGDLS and CDR2 is YYNGEE. The ends lost 6 bases at V and 3 bases at J; junction bases unmatched: 4. This CDR3 spans 13 amino acids. CDR3 nucleotide sequence: TGTGCCAGCACCTCACTAGCGGAAGAGACCCAGTACTTC. It specifies CASTSLAEETQYF.

This clonotype has only a few counts. The genes are TRBV2 and TRBJ2-2; D gene unclear. Germline loops: CDR1 SNHLY, CDR2 FYNNEI. CDR3 length: 15 amino acids. V shed 4 bases and J shed 3 bases, with 12 bases lying between them. CDR3 nucleotide sequence: TGTGCCAGCAGTGGTAGCAGATCGGACACCGGGGAGCTGTTTTTT. This codes for CASSGSRSDTGELFF.

The chain employs TRBV18 and TRBJ1-5; a weak D match, TRBD1 (6 bases). The CDR3 is 14 residues long. Germline values: CDR1 KGHSH, CDR2 LQKENI. Deletions cut 2 bases from V and 6 bases from J, with 11 bases between. The CDR3 loop is CASSPNKGGQPQHF. DNA of the CDR3: TGTGCCAGCTCACCAAACAAGGGGGGTCAGCCCCAGCATTTT.

The chain combines TRBV7-2 with TRBJ2-3; D not certain. CDR1 is SGHTA, CDR2 FQGNSA, per germline. The CDR3 has 14 amino acids. V dropped 1 base and J dropped 6 bases, with 11 bases sitting between them. The CDR3 DNA sequence: TGTGCCAGCAGCTTAGGAGTAGGTAGCGATACGCAGTATTTT. Translation: CASSLGVGSDTQYF.

This clonotype was detected many times. The V call is TRBV20-1, the J call TRBJ2-3, with 7 bases aligning to TRBD1. The germline V gene has CDR1 DFQATT and CDR2 SNEGSKA (reference sequence). The CDR3 sequence is 17 residues long. The ends lost 3 bases at V and 6 bases at J; junction bases unmatched: 18. CDR3 coding DNA: TGCAGTGCTAGGAGTCCAACCTCGACAGGGTTTGTGGATACGCAGTATTTT. Translation: CSARSPTSTGFVDTQYF.

The V and J genes are TRBV5-6 and TRBJ2-7; D remains unclear. Germline V gene lookup returns CDR1 SGHDT and CDR2 YYEEEE. V gave up 3 bases and J gave up 7 bases, with 14 bases separating them. This CDR3 comprises 13 residues. In DNA, the CDR3 is TGTGCCAGCAGCTCTTGGGATCCGAGGGAGCAGTACTTC. It is translated as CASSSWDPREQYF.